One and the same sample provided the 20 T cell receptor beta chains below, sequenced in a study of siplizumab effects on memory and regulatory T cells. Data came from immunoSEQ multiplex PCR; TCRdb stores just in-frame clones and leaves some out. The table includes 70,000 to 90,000 clones, around 93% detected once. The source material was CD8+ T cells sorted from blood. The receptors were sampled from a human donor in good health.

The chain couples TRBV30 to TRBJ1-5; D remains ambiguous. Trimming took 5 bases from V and 6 from J, leaving 11 bases between them. Germline CDR1 and CDR2: GTSNPN and SVGIG (reference sequence). CDR3 size: 12 residues. The CDR3 region has the DNA TGTGCCTGGTTTTACTTCGGTCAGCCCCAGCATTTT. Translating it yields CAWFYFGQPQHF. The entire variable domain, with the rest obtained from reference TRBV30 and TRBJ1-5, is as follows: SQTIHQWPATLVQPVGSPLSLECTVEGTSNPNLYWYRQAAGRGLQLLFYSVGIGQISSEVPQNLSASRPQDRQFILSSKKLLLSDSGFYLCAWFYFGQPQHFGDGTRLSIL.

The genes are TRBV27 and TRBJ1-1; D is undetermined. The CDR3 has 12 amino acids. Germline V gene lookup returns CDR1 MNHEY and CDR2 SMNVEV (reference sequence). V shed 4 bases and J shed 1 base, with 4 bases lying between them. The CDR3 DNA follows: TGTGCCAGCAGTTCCTGGAACACTGAAGCTTTCTTT. Amino acids: CASSSWNTEAFF.

The chain is built from TRBV25-1 and TRBJ1-3, with D perhaps TRBD1 (6 bases). CDR3 length: 12 amino acids. CDR1 MGHDK and CDR2 SYGVNS come from the germline V gene. V was pared by 3 bases and J by 9 bases, with 9 bases between. The CDR3 coding sequence is TGTGCCAGCAGTGACTTACAGGGCACCATATATTTT. It encodes CASSDLQGTIYF.

This rearrangement joins TRBV9 to TRBJ1-2, with TRBD1 matching over 8 bases. The length of the CDR3 is 15 residues. Germline trimming cut 3 bases from V and 7 bases from J; bases unmatched to any gene: 11. Germline-derived CDR1 and CDR2 are SGDLS and YYNGEE. The CDR3 DNA reads TGTGCCAGCAGCGCTGGGGGGGGACAGGTTTTTGGCTACACCTTC. Translating it yields CASSAGGGQVFGYTF.

The chain couples TRBV14 to TRBJ1-2; D not certain. The CDR3 has 18 residues. With 0 bases removed from V and 5 bases from J, the gap between germline ends came to 22 bases. The germline CDR1 and CDR2 sequences are SGHDN and FVKESK. Here the CDR3 reads CASSQEGGVHFVGYGYTF. DNA of the CDR3: TGTGCCAGCAGCCAAGAGGGAGGAGTACACTTCGTCGGGTATGGCTACACCTTC.

V and J are TRBV21-1 and TRBJ1-1; the D call of TRBD1 is as the table states it, not checked on the DNA. TRBV21-1 constitutes a pseudogene. The CDR3 runs 19 residues. The CDR3 DNA is TGTGCCAGCAGCAAAGGTTTAAGAACAGGGGGCGCTTTTGACACTGAAGCTTTCTTT. Protein product: CASSKGLRTGGAFDTEAFF.

J is TRBJ2-5 and V is TRBV4-1; D gene uncertain. The DNA end lines up better with TRBJ2-7; the J call may be wrong. Germline CDR1 reads MGHRA; CDR2 reads YSYEKL. This CDR3 contains 13 residues. CDR3 coding DNA: TGCGCCAGCAGCGCCGGTTGGTCTCACGAGCAGTACTTC. Amino acid sequence: CASSAGWSHEQYF.

The rearrangement links TRBV11-1 to TRBJ2-1, with D possibly being TRBD2 (5 bases). Germline V gene lookup returns CDR1 SGHAT and CDR2 FQDESV (reference sequence). V dropped 4 bases and J dropped 10 bases, with 11 bases sitting between them. This CDR3 has 12 residues. The CDR3 bases are TGTGCCAGCAGCTCCGGGGTGAGGGAGCAGTTCTTC. Translation gives CASSSGVREQFF.

The chain employs TRBV2 and TRBJ1-3; D is unresolved. The CDR3 totals 17 residues. Germline V lookup: CDR1 SNHLY, CDR2 FYNNEI. V gave up 6 bases and J gave up 0 bases, with 18 bases separating them. The CDR3 region is CASSPSLDTRSGNTIYF. DNA for the CDR3: TGTGCCAGCAGCCCTAGTCTAGACACGCGCTCTGGAAACACCATATATTTT.

The chain uses TRBV19 and TRBJ2-7; weak D call: TRBD1 (7 bases). This CDR3 contains 14 residues. V lost 5 bases and J lost 3, with 14 bases in between. In germline, CDR1 is LNHDA, CDR2 SQIVND (reference sequence). CDR3 nucleotides: TGTGCCAGTAGTGCGCAGGGGGGATTCTACGAGCAGTACTTC. This codes for CASSAQGGFYEQYF.

The chain carries TRBV6-6 and TRBJ2-5, with D possibly TRBD1 on 5 matching bases. Looked up from germline, CDR1 is MNHNY and CDR2 is SVGAGI (reference sequence). Trimming took off 5 bases at V and 2 bases at J, with 15 bases between the two ends. CDR3 length: 15 residues. In DNA, the CDR3 is TGTGCCAGCAGTCCCGCAGGGTTTGGGCAAGAGACCCAGTACTTC. Translated, it gives CASSPAGFGQETQYF.

The V call is TRBV5-6, the J call TRBJ2-4, with a tentative D call TRBD1 (6 bases). In germline, CDR1 is SGHDT, CDR2 YYEEEE. The CDR3 has 13 residues. Between the trimmed V and J ends, which lost 5 bases and 5 bases, there was a span of 11 bases. CDR3 sequence (DNA): TGTGCCAGCAGTTTGACAGGCGAAAACATTCAGTACTTC. Translating gives CASSLTGENIQYF.

This clone occurred a few times. CDR3 in DNA: TGTGCCAGCAGCTTGGCGGTTAGCGGGGGGGAAGAGACCCAGTACTTC. It yields the protein CASSLAVSGGEETQYF. This chain uses TRBV5-6 with TRBJ2-5, with 11 bases matching TRBD2. Germline assignment: CDR1 SGHDT and CDR2 YYEEEE. J gave up 3 bases and V 0 bases, and 4 bases lay outside the gene matches. This CDR3 spans 16 amino acids. The variable domain in full, completed from reference TRBV5-6 and TRBJ2-5, reads DAGVTQSPTHLIKTRGQQVTLRCSPKSGHDTVSWYQQALGQGPQFIFQYYEEEERQRGNFPDRFSGHQFPNYSSELNVNALLLGDSALYLCASSLAVSGGEETQYFGPGTRLLVL.

Here the CDR3 DNA reads TGTGCCAGCACCGACACCTACGAGCAGTACTTC. Translating it yields CASTDTYEQYF. The chain joins TRBV7-2 to TRBJ2-7; D is unresolved. V gave up 7 bases and J gave up 2 bases, with 6 bases separating them. This CDR3 region has 11 residues. CDR1 SGHTA and CDR2 FQGNSA come from the germline V gene.

The chain links TRBV9 to TRBJ2-5; perhaps TRBD2 as D (7 bases). Trimming pared 0 bases from V and 5 bases from J, leaving 14 bases between. The CDR3 loop spans 15 amino acids. Germline CDR1 SGDLS, CDR2 YYNGEE. Written as DNA, the CDR3 is TGTGCCAGCAGCGTAGATGGGGGGGCCGCGGAGACCCAGTACTTC. Encoded protein: CASSVDGGAAETQYF. Variable domain in full (rest from reference TRBV9 and TRBJ2-5): DSGVTQTPKHLITATGQRVTLRCSPRSGDLSVYWYQQSLDQGLQFLIQYYNGEERAKGNILERFSAQQFPDLHSELNLSSLELGDSALYFCASSVDGGAAETQYFGPGTRLLVL.

The V gene is TRBV27, the J gene TRBJ2-7, with TRBD2 as a possible D gene (5 bases). Trimming shortened V by 5 bases and J by 5 bases, and 10 bases separated the two germline ends. CDR3 length: 12 amino acids. Germline CDR1 is MNHEY and CDR2 is SMNVEV (reference sequence). CDR3 sequence reads: CASSGGGDEQYF. CDR3 nucleotides: TGTGCCAGCAGTGGCGGAGGAGACGAGCAGTACTTC.

This rearrangement joins TRBV9 to TRBJ2-5, with TRBD2 as a possible D gene (6 bases). V lost 4 bases and J 2 bases, leaving 18 bases between the germline ends. The CDR3 has 16 amino acids. Looked up from germline, CDR1 is SGDLS and CDR2 is YYNGEE. CDR3 DNA sequence: TGTGCCAGCAGCCCTCAGGGTGGGGGGAGACAAGAGACCCAGTACTTC. It is translated as CASSPQGGGRQETQYF.

The V gene is TRBV11-3, the J gene TRBJ2-1; D is perhaps TRBD1 or TRBD2 (5 bases each). Germline V lookup: CDR1 SGHNT, CDR2 YENEEA. Deletions cut 5 bases from V and 0 bases from J, with 11 bases between. This CDR3 region has 15 residues. The CDR3 bases are TGTGCCAGCAGCACCGGGGACCACTCCTACAATGAGCAGTTCTTC. Protein sequence: CASSTGDHSYNEQFF.

J is TRBJ2-3 and V is TRBV6-5, with TRBD1 matching over 7 bases. CDR3 length: 15 residues. Germline CDR1 reads MNHEY; CDR2 reads SVGAGI. The junction had 10 bases not matched to a gene; V was cut back by 6 bases and J by 4 bases. The CDR3 DNA sequence: TGTGCCAGCAGAGACAGGGTTATGGGTCCAGATACGCAGTATTTT. It specifies CASRDRVMGPDTQYF.

The chain joins TRBV11-1 to TRBJ1-2, with TRBD1 matching 7 bases. CDR1 and CDR2 from the germline V gene are SGHAT and FQDESV (reference sequence). V shed 6 bases, J shed 0 bases, and the junction held 4 bases outside the gene matches. The CDR3 loop spans 14 amino acids. CDR3 DNA: TGTGCCAGCAGGGAGGGACAGACTAACTATGGCTACACCTTC. It encodes CASREGQTNYGYTF.